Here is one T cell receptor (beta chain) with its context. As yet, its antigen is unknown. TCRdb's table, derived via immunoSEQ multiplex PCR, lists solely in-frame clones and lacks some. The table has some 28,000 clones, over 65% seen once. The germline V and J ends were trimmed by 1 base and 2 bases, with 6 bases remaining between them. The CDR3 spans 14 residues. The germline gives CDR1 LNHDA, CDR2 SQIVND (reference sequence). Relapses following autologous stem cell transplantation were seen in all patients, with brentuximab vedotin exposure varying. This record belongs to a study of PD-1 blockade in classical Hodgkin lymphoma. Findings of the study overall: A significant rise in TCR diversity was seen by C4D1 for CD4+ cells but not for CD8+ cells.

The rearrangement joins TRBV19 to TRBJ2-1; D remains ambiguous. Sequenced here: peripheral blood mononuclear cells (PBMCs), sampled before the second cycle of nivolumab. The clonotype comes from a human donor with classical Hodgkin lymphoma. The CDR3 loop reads CASSIGRAYNEQFF. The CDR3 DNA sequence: TGTGCCAGTAGTATAGGTAGGGCCTACAATGAGCAGTTCTTC.